Here is one T cell receptor (beta chain) with its context. The antigen remains undetermined. MiXCR, applied by TCRdb to the multiplex PCR reads, yields one record per CDR3 protein. In the table there are approximately 150,000 distinct CDR3 sequences, 32% of which are singletons. This record belongs to a study of breast tumors, draining lymph nodes, adjacent tissues. Germline V gives CDR1 SGDLS, CDR2 YYNGEE. The CDR3 loop spans 13 amino acids. V was shortened by 0 bases and J by 10 bases, with 13 bases between the two germline ends. Axillary draining lymph nodes of breast cancer patients supplied the node samples. Study-wide results and caveats: Findings are consistent with lymph node origin and intratumoral expansion of most tumor T cells. Tumor T cell lymph node origin was a supported hypothesis, not proven.

The sample was axillary lymph node tissue. The source of this sequence is a female donor with breast cancer. Some clones in this sample may be carry-over from other donors' samples. V usage is TRBV9 and J usage is TRBJ1-1, with D possibly matching TRBD1 (5 bases). The CDR3 here is CASSVDQGSRAFF. The DNA for the CDR3 is TGTGCCAGCAGCGTAGACCAGGGAAGTAGAGCTTTCTTT.